The sequence of this TCR beta chain was determined in a study of blood T cell repertoires in COVID-19. As for the study in general: The origin of the acute and convalescent COVID-19 samples was the United States, Italy and Spain.

The V gene lost 2 bases and the J gene lost 2 bases, with 10 bases spanning the gap. CDR1 LGHNA and CDR2 YNFKEQ come from the germline V gene. The CDR3 extends over 15 amino acids. Produced via immunoSEQ multiplex PCR; TCRdb's table is partial and in-frame only. The sample shows 100,000 to 130,000 clones, about 87% of them seen only once. Sequencing was done on a sample of peripheral blood. The chain couples TRBV4-2 to TRBJ1-5, with D possibly matching TRBD1 (5 bases). The clonotype comes from a man over 45 with active or convalescent COVID-19. This CDR3 reads CASSQFWGGNQPQHF. DNA for the CDR3: TGTGCCAGCAGCCAATTCTGGGGGGGCAATCAGCCCCAGCATTTT.